The clone carrying this T cell receptor beta chain was observed many times. Its matching antigen is unknown. CDR3 size: 12 residues. V was cut by 6 bases and J by 3 bases, with 6 bases left in between. The germline V gene encodes CDR1 SGHAT and CDR2 FQNNGV. This record comes from a study of metastatic and nonmetastatic thyroid tumors. Study details: Patients with malignant and benign thyroid disease provided blood and tumor or nodule tissue, whose repertoires were compared.

General study points: Benign nodules reportedly had significantly lower TCR beta diversity than malignant thyroid tumors in blood and tumor.

The entire patient cohort was treatment-naive prior to thyroid surgery. As handled by the study authors: Between-group CDR3 differences, defined by clinicopathological status, yielded a distant-metastasis classifier for papillary thyroid cancer. TCRdb re-analyzed the PCR reads through MiXCR. TCRdb, not the authors, supplied the V and J calls. The sample consists of about 20,000 clones, 22% of them appearing once. The sequenced sample consisted of tumor tissue. The rearrangement uses TRBV11-2 and TRBJ1-3, with D unresolved. The origin of this receptor is a male donor with papillary thyroid cancer or a benign thyroid nodule (not recorded which). Some clones in this sample may be carry-over from other donors' samples. This CDR3 is CASSQSGNTIYF. The CDR3 region has the DNA TGTGCCAGCAGTCAAAGTGGAAACACCATATATTTT.